The clone carrying this TCR beta chain was detected only a few times. Its antigen is still unknown. Primers for the PCR totalled 60 Vbeta and 13 Jbeta. Produced via immunoSEQ multiplex PCR; TCRdb's table is partial and in-frame only. This table has under 200,000 clones, 65% to 85% appearing once. The data belong to a study of cytomegalovirus exposure and HLA in healthy donors. Study outcomes and limitations: Reports described diagnosis of cytomegalovirus status by the classifier as highly specific and sensitive. The investigators catalogued 160 or so TCR beta chains as cytomegalovirus-associated. Among the sequence variants, a highly shared cluster was likely an artifact of sequencing. Later analysis associated a missense DCLRE1C variant with TCR beta V- and J-gene trimming.

CDR1 is SGHTA, CDR2 FQGNSA, per germline. The CDR3 runs 14 residues. V was pared by 0 bases and J by 2 bases, with 7 bases between. The rearrangement joins TRBV7-2 to TRBJ1-2; D gene ambiguous. Sequencing used PBMCs. This receptor was identified in a woman younger than 30 in good health and CMV-seronegative. The CDR3: CASSLAAANYGYTF. CDR3 nucleotide sequence: TGTGCCAGCAGCTTAGCGGCCGCAAACTATGGCTACACCTTC.